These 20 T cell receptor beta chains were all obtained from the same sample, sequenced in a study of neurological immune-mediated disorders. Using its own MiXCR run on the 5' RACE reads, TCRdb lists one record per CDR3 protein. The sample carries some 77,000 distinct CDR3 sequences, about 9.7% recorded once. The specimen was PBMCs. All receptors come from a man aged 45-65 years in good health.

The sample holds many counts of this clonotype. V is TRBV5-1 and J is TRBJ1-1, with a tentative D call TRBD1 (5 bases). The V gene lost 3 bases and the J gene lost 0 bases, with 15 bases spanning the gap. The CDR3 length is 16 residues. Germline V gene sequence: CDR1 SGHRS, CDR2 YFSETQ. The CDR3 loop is CASSSEADTMNTEAFF. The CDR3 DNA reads TGCGCCAGCAGCTCGGAGGCGGACACCATGAACACTGAAGCTTTCTTT. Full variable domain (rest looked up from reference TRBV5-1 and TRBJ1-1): KAGVTQTPRYLIKTRGQQVTLSCSPISGHRSVSWYQQTPGQGLQFLFEYFSETQRNKGNFPGRFSGRQFSNSRSEMNVSTLELGDSALYLCASSSEADTMNTEAFFGQGTRLTVV.

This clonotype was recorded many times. The CDR3 DNA sequence: TGTGCCAGCAGCAACACTGAGAACACTGAAGCTTTCTTT. Protein: CASSNTENTEAFF. The chain joins TRBV6-6 to TRBJ1-1; D is undetermined. The CDR3 covers 13 residues. V shed 6 bases and J shed 1 base, with 9 bases lying between them. Germline assignment: CDR1 MNHNY and CDR2 SVGAGI (reference sequence).

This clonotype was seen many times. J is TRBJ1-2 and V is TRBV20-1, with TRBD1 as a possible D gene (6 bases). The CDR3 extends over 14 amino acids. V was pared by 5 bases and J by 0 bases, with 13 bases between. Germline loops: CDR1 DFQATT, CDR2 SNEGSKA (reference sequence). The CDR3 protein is CSAPGQRANYGYTF. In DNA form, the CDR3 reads TGCAGTGCTCCCGGACAGAGAGCTAACTATGGCTACACCTTC.

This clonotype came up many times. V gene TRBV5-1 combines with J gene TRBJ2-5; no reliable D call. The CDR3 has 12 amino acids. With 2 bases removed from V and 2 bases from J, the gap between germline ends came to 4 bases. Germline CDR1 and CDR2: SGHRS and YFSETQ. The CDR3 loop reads CASSFQQETQYF. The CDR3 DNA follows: TGCGCCAGCAGCTTCCAGCAAGAGACCCAGTACTTC.

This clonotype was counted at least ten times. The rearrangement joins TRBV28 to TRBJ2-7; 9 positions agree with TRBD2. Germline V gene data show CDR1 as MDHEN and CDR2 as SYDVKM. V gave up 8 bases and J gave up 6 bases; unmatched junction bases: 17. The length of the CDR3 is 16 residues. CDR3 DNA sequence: TGTGCCAGCCGGGGAGGCGGCGGGAGGGCCAAGTCCGAGCAGTACTTC. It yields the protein CASRGGGGRAKSEQYF.

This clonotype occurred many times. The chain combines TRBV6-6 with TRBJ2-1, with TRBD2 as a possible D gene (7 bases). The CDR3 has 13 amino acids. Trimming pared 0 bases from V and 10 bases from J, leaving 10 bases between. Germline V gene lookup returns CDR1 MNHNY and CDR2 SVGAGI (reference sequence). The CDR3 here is CASSYSGGGEQFF. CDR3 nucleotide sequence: TGTGCCAGCAGTTACTCAGGGGGAGGGGAGCAGTTCTTC.

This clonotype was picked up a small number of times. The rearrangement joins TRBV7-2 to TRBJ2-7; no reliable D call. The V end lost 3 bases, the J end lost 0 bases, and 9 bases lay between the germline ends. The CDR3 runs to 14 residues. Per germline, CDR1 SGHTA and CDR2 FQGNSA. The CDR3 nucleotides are TGTGCCAGCAGCTTTAGTAGGAACTCCTACGAGCAGTACTTC. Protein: CASSFSRNSYEQYF.

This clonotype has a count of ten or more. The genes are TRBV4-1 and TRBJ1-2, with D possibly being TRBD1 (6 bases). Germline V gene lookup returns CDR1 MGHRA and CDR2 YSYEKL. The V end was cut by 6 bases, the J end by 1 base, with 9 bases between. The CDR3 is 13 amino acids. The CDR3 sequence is CASSGQSNYGYTF. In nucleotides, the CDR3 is TGCGCCAGCAGTGGACAGAGTAACTATGGCTACACCTTC.

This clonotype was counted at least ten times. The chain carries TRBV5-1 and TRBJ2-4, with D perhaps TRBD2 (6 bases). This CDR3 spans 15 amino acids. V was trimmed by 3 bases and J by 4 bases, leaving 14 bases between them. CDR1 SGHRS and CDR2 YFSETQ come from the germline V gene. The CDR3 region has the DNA TGCGCCAGCAGCTCTCGTCCGGGACTTAAAAACATTCAGTACTTC. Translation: CASSSRPGLKNIQYF.

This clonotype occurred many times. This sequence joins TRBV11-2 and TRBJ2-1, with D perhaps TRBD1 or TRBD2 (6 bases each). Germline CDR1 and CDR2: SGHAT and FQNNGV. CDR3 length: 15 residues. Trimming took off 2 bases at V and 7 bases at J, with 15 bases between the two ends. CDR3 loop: CASSLYRVGGNEQFF. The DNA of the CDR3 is TGTGCCAGCAGCTTATACAGGGTAGGGGGGAATGAGCAGTTCTTC.

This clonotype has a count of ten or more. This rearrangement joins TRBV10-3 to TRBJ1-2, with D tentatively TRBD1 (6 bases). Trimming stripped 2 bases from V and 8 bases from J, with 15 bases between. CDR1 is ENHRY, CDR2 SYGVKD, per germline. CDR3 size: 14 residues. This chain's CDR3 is CAISEPTTGRGYTF. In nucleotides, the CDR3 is TGTGCCATCAGTGAGCCAACCACAGGGCGCGGCTACACCTTC.

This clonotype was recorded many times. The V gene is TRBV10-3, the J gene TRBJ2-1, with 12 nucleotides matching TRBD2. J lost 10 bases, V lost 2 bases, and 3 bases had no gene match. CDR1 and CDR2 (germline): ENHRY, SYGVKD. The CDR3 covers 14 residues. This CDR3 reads CAISEMLAGGEQFF. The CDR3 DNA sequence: TGTGCCATCAGTGAGATGCTAGCGGGAGGGGAGCAGTTCTTC.

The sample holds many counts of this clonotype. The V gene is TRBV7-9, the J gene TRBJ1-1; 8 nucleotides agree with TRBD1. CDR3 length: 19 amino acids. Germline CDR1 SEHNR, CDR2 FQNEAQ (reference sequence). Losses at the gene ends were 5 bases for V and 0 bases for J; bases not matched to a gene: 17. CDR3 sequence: CASSPRGFGQGQVNTEAFF. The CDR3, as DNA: TGTGCCAGCAGCCCAAGAGGCTTCGGACAGGGCCAAGTGAACACTGAAGCTTTCTTT.

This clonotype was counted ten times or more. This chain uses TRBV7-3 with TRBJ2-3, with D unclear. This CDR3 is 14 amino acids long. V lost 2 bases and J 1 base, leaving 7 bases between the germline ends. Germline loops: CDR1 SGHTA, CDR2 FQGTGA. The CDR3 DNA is TGTGCCAGCAGCTTACCGGGCCGCACAGATACGCAGTATTTT. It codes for CASSLPGRTDTQYF.

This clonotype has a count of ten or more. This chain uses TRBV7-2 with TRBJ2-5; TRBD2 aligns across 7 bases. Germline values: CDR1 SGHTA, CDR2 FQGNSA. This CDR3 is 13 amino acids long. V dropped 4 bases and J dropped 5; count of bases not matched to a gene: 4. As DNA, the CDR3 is TGTGCCAGCAGCTCCGGACTAGATGAGACCCAGTACTTC. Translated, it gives CASSSGLDETQYF. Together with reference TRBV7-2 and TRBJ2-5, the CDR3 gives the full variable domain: GAGVSQSPSNKVTEKGKDVELRCDPISGHTALYWYRQSLGQGLEFLIYFQGNSAPDKSGLPSDRFSAERTGGSVSTLTIQRTQQEDSAVYLCASSSGLDETQYFGPGTRLLVL.

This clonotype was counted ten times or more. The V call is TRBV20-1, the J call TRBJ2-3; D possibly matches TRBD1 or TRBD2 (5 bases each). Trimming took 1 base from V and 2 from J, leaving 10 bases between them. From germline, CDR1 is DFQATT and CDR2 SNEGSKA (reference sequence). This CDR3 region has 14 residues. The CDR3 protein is CSARVPGPTDTQYF. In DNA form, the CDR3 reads TGCAGTGCTAGAGTCCCGGGGCCCACAGATACGCAGTATTTT.

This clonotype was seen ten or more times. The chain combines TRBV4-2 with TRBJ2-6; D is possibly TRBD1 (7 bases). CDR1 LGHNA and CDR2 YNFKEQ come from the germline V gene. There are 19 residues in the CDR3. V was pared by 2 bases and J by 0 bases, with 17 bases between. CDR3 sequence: CASSQPLTGRGSGANVLTF. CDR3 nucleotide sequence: TGTGCCAGCAGCCAACCCCTGACAGGGCGGGGCTCTGGGGCCAACGTCCTGACTTTC.

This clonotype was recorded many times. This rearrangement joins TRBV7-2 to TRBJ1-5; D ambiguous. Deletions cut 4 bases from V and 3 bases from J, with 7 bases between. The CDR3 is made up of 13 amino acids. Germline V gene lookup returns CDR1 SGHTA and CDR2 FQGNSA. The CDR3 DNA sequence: TGTGCCAGCAGCTGGGAGAACAATCAGCCCCAGCATTTT. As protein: CASSWENNQPQHF.

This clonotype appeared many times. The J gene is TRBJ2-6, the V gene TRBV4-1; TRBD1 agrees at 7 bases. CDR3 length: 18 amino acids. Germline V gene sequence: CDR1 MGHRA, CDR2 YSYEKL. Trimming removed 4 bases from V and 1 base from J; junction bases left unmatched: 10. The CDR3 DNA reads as TGCGCCAGCAGCCCCCGGGACAGAAATAAGTCTGGGGCCAACGTCCTGACTTTC. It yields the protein CASSPRDRNKSGANVLTF.

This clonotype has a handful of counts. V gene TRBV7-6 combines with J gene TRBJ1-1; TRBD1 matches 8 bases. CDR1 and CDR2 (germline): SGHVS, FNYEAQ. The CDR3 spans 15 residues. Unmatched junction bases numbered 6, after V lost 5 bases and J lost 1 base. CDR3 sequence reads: CASSQRQGRNTEAFF. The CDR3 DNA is TGTGCCAGCAGCCAGCGACAGGGGCGGAACACTGAAGCTTTCTTT.